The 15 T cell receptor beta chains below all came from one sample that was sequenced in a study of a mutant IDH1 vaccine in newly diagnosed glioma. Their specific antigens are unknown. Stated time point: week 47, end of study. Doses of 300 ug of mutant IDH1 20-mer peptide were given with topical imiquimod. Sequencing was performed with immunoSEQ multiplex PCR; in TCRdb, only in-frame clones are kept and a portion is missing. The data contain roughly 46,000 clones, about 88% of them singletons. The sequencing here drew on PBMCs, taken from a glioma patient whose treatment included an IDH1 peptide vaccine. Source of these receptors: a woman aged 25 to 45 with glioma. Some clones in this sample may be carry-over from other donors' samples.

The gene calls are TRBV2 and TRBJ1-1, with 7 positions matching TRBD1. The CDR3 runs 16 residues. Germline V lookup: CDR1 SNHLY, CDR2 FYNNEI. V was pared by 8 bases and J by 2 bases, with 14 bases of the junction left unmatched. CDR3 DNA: TGTGCCAGCGGACACCCAGGGGGGGCGAGAAACACTGAAGCTTTCTTT. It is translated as CASGHPGGARNTEAFF.

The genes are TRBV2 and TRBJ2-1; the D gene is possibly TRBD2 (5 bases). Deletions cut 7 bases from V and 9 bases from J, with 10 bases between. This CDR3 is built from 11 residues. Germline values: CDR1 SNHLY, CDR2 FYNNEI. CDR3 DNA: TGTGCCAGCACCCTAGCAGGTGAGCAGTTCTTC. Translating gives CASTLAGEQFF.

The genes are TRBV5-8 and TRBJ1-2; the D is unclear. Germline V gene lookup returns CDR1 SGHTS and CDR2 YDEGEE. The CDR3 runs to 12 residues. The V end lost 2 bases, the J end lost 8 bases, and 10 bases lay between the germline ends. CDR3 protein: CASSFPVRGYTF. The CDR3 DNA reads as TGTGCCAGCAGCTTCCCCGTGCGCGGCTACACCTTC.

This CDR3 is CSVRGAPTGSPGAKNIQYF. CDR3 coding DNA: TGCAGCGTTCGTGGGGCCCCCACCGGGAGCCCCGGGGCCAAAAACATTCAGTACTTC. This chain uses TRBV29-1 with TRBJ2-4; perhaps TRBD2 as D (6 bases). The length of the CDR3 is 19 residues. V was trimmed by 5 bases and J by 1 base, leaving 27 bases between them. Germline lookup yields CDR1 SQVTM and CDR2 ANQGSEA. Together with reference TRBV29-1 and TRBJ2-4, the CDR3 gives the full variable domain: SAVISQKPSRDICQRGTSLTIQCQVDSQVTMMFWYRQQPGQSLTLIATANQGSEATYESGFVIDKFPISRPNLTFSTLTVSNMSPEDSSIYLCSVRGAPTGSPGAKNIQYFGAGTRLSVL.

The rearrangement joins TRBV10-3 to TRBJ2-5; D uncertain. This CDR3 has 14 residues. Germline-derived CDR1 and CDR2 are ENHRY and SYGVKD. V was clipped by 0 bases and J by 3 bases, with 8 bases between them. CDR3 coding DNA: TGTGCCATCAGTGAGTCTCCGCCCAAAGAGACCCAGTACTTC. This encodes CAISESPPKETQYF.

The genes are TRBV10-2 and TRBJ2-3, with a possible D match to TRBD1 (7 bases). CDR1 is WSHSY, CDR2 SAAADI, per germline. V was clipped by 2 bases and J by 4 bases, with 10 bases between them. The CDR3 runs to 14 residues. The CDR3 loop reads CASSEAGGSDTQYF. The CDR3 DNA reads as TGCGCCAGCAGTGAGGCAGGGGGGTCAGATACGCAGTATTTT.

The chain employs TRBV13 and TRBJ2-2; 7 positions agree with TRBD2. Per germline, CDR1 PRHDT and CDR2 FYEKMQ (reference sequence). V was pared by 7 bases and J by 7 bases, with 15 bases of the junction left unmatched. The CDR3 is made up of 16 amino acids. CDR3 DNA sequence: TGTGCCAGCACTCTTTACCGTCGGGAGCGGGGCGGGGAGCTGTTTTTT. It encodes CASTLYRRERGGELFF.

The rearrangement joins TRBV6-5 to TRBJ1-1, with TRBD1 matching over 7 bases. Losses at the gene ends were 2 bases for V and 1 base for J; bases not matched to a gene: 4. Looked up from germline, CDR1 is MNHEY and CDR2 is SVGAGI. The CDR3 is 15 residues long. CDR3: CASSYRGQGNTEAFF. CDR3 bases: TGTGCCAGCAGTTACAGGGGGCAGGGGAACACTGAAGCTTTCTTT.

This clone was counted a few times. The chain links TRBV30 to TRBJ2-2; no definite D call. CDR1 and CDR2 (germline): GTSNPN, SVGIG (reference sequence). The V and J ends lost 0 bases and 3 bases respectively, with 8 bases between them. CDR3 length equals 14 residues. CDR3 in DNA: TGTGCCTGGAGTGTACGGACCTACACCGGGGAGCTGTTTTTT. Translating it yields CAWSVRTYTGELFF.

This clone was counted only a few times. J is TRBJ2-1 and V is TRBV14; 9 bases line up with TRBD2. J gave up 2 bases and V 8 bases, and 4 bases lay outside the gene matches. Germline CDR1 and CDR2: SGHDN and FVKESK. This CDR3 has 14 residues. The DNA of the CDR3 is TGTGCCAGCTCTTCTAGCGGGGCCTACAATGAGCAGTTCTTC. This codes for CASSSSGAYNEQFF.

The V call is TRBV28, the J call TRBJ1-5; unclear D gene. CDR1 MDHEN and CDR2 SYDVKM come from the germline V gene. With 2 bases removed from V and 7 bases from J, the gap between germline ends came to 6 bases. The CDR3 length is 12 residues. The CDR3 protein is CASSLQVQPQHF. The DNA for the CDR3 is TGTGCCAGCAGTTTACAAGTACAGCCCCAGCATTTT.

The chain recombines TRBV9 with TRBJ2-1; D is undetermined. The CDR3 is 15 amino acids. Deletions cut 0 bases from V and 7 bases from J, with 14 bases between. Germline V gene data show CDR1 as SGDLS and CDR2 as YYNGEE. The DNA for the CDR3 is TGTGCCAGCAGCGTAGTGGCCGTTAGGTGGAATGAGCAGTTCTTC. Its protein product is CASSVVAVRWNEQFF.

The CDR3 loop reads CASEPRAFHYGYTF. In DNA form, the CDR3 reads TGTGCCAGCGAGCCCAGGGCTTTCCACTATGGCTACACCTTC. This chain uses TRBV28 with TRBJ1-2, with D possibly matching TRBD1 (5 bases). The germline V gene encodes CDR1 MDHEN and CDR2 SYDVKM. This CDR3 comprises 14 residues. V lost 8 bases, J lost 3 bases, and 16 bases lay in between.

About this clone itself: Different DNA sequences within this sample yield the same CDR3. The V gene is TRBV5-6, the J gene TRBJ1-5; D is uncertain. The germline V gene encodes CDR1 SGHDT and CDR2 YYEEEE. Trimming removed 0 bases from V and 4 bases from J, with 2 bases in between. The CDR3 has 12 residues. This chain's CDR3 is CASSLGNQPQHF. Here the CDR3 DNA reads TGTGCCAGCAGCTTGGGAAATCAGCCCCAGCATTTT. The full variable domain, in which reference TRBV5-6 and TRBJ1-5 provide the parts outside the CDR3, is DAGVTQSPTHLIKTRGQQVTLRCSPKSGHDTVSWYQQALGQGPQFIFQYYEEEERQRGNFPDRFSGHQFPNYSSELNVNALLLGDSALYLCASSLGNQPQHFGDGTRLSIL.

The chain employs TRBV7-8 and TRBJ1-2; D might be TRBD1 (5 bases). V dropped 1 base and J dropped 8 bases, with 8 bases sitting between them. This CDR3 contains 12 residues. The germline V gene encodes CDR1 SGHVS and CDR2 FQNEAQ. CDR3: CASSLEGVGYTF. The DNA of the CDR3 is TGTGCCAGCAGCTTAGAAGGGGTGGGCTACACCTTC.